Each of the 23 T cell receptor beta chains below was sequenced from the same sample in a study of regulatory T cells in long-lasting Graves disease. The time point here: persistent/refractory GD, antithyroid drugs over 5 years with positive TRAb. The TCR library was made from RNA extracted from PBMCs. Building the TCR beta libraries relied on iRepertoire HTBI primers, and CDR3 regions underwent Arm-PCR. Each CDR3 protein gets one entry after TCRdb re-called the multiplex PCR reads with MiXCR. The profile shows 400,000 to 500,000 distinct CDR3 sequences, 20% to 25% of them singletons. The input for sequencing was peripheral blood mononuclear cells (PBMCs), taken when the disease was refractory, from a patient treated with antithyroid drugs. These receptors all come from a female donor with Graves disease.

The chain uses TRBV11-2 and TRBJ2-1, with 14 bases matching TRBD2. This CDR3 has 15 amino acids. Germline loops: CDR1 SGHAT, CDR2 FQNNGV. J was trimmed by 7 bases and V by 5 bases; bases with no gene match: 4. CDR3 nucleotide sequence: TGTGCCAGCAGCCGCGGGACTAGCGGGAGAAATGAGCAGTTCTTC. Translated: CASSRGTSGRNEQFF.

This clonotype was seen a handful of times. This rearrangement joins TRBV20-1 to TRBJ2-5; perhaps D is TRBD1 or TRBD2 (5 bases each). This CDR3 region has 13 residues. Germline V CDR1 and CDR2: DFQATT, SNEGSKA (reference sequence). V was cut by 1 base and J by 9 bases, with 15 bases left in between. The CDR3 region has the DNA TGCAGTGCTAGAGGGGGCGGGTTTTGGGCCCAGTACTTC. Its protein is CSARGGGFWAQYF.

The chain joins TRBV7-2 to TRBJ2-5; TRBD2 matches at 8 bases. Germline V gene data show CDR1 as SGHTA and CDR2 as FQGNSA. The trim removed 4 bases at V and 7 bases at J, leaving 14 bases unmatched. This CDR3 comprises 16 residues. CDR3 sequence reads: CASSSIAGNRRGTQYF. CDR3 sequence (DNA): TGTGCCAGCAGCTCTATAGCGGGAAATCGGCGAGGGACCCAGTACTTC.

The rearrangement uses TRBV3-1 and TRBJ1-5; 7 bases fit TRBD1. Per the germline V gene, CDR1 is LGHDT and CDR2 is YNNKEL (reference sequence). CDR3 length: 15 residues. V gave up 3 bases and J gave up 4 bases; unmatched junction bases: 6. The DNA for the CDR3 is TGTGCCAGCAGCCAGGAAGGGACAGCTAATCAGCCCCAGCATTTT. Encoded protein: CASSQEGTANQPQHF. Based on the CDR3 plus reference TRBV3-1 and TRBJ1-5, the full variable domain is DTAVSQTPKYLVTQMGNDKSIKCEQNLGHDTMYWYKQDSKKFLKIMFSYNNKELIINETVPNRFSPKSPDKAHLNLHINSLELGDSAVYFCASSQEGTANQPQHFGDGTRLSIL.

This clonotype has a count of ten or more. The chain uses TRBV19 and TRBJ2-5, with a possible D match to TRBD1 (6 bases). The CDR3 totals 16 residues. Trimming left V 5 bases short and J 2 bases short, with 18 bases between. Germline CDR1 and CDR2: LNHDA and SQIVND (reference sequence). CDR3 region: CASSQGTASGQETQYF. The CDR3 DNA reads as TGTGCCAGTAGTCAGGGGACGGCCAGCGGACAAGAGACCCAGTACTTC.

V usage is TRBV28 and J usage is TRBJ2-7, with 13 bases lining up with TRBD2. The germline V gene has CDR1 MDHEN and CDR2 SYDVKM. Trimming removed 6 bases from V and 4 bases from J; junction bases left unmatched: 21. CDR3 length: 20 residues. This chain's CDR3 is CASRAARRSGLAGEPYEQYF. The CDR3 nucleotides are TGTGCCAGCAGAGCCGCCCGACGGTCCGGACTAGCGGGAGAACCTTACGAGCAGTACTTC.

V usage is TRBV6-2 or TRBV6-3 and J usage is TRBJ2-3, with TRBD2 as a possible D gene (5 bases). The V gene's germline CDR1 is MNHEY and CDR2 SVGEGT. CDR3 length equals 14 residues. Between the trimmed V and J ends, which lost 5 bases and 6 bases, there was a span of 15 bases. DNA for the CDR3: TGTGCCAGCAGTGCGGGCGGTGAATGGGATACGCAGTATTTT. This sequence encodes CASSAGGEWDTQYF.

V and J are TRBV6-2 or TRBV6-3 and TRBJ1-5; D is unclear. CDR3 length equals 14 residues. Trimming cost V 4 bases and J 0 bases, with 7 bases left between them. Germline values: CDR1 MNHEY, CDR2 SVGEGT. The CDR3 nucleotides are TGTGCCAGCAGTTGCGGGGTTAGCAATCAGCCCCAGCATTTT. Translating it yields CASSCGVSNQPQHF.

V and J are TRBV4-1 and TRBJ1-6; D not certain. The CDR3 has 14 amino acids. Trimming left V 7 bases short and J 7 bases short, with 14 bases between. Germline CDR1 and CDR2: MGHRA and YSYEKL. The DNA for the CDR3 is TGCGCCAGCACCTCACTCTTTGGGAATTCACCCCTCCACTTT. As protein: CASTSLFGNSPLHF.

This chain joins TRBV5-5 and TRBJ2-2; the match to TRBD1 covers 8 bases. The CDR3 consists of 17 residues. V was pared by 4 bases and J by 4 bases, with 12 bases of the junction left unmatched. The germline gives CDR1 SGHKS, CDR2 YYEKEE (reference sequence). CDR3 nucleotide sequence: TGTGCCAGCAGCGCCGCGACAGGGGACGCGAGCACCGGGGAGCTGTTTTTT. Translation gives CASSAATGDASTGELFF. Complete variable domain (other parts from reference TRBV5-5 and TRBJ2-2): DAGVTQSPTHLIKTRGQQVTLRCSPISGHKSVSWYQQVLGQGPQFIFQYYEKEERGRGNFPDRFSARQFPNYSSELNVNALLLGDSALYLCASSAATGDASTGELFFGEGSRLTVL.

This clonotype has more than one count but fewer than ten. The chain employs TRBV5-1 and TRBJ1-4; D gene ambiguous. V lost 0 bases and J 0 bases, leaving 9 bases between the germline ends. Germline V gene sequence: CDR1 SGHRS, CDR2 YFSETQ. This CDR3 spans 16 amino acids. The CDR3 region has the DNA TGCGCCAGCAGCTTGGCCGGTCGAGCAACTAATGAAAAACTGTTTTTT. As protein: CASSLAGRATNEKLFF.

The V call is TRBV2, the J call TRBJ2-2; D assignment may be TRBD1 or TRBD2 (5 bases each). The CDR3 loop spans 14 amino acids. Germline values: CDR1 SNHLY, CDR2 FYNNEI. V was shortened by 0 bases and J by 5 bases, with 7 bases between the two germline ends. This CDR3 is CASSEAWGTGELFF. The CDR3 coding sequence is TGTGCCAGCAGTGAAGCGTGGGGGACCGGGGAGCTGTTTTTT.

Many counts were recorded for this clonotype. J is TRBJ2-7 and V is TRBV28, with D perhaps TRBD2 (6 bases). The germline V and J ends were trimmed by 3 bases and 5 bases, with 11 bases remaining between them. The CDR3 is made up of 13 amino acids. CDR1 is MDHEN and CDR2 is SYDVKM in the germline V gene. CDR3 bases: TGTGCCAGCAGTTTTGGAGGGGACGACGAGCAGTACTTC. The encoded protein is CASSFGGDDEQYF.

This clonotype was counted between two and nine times. This sequence joins TRBV24-1 and TRBJ2-7, with no clear D. V shed 4 bases and J shed 4 bases, with 16 bases lying between them. The CDR3 runs to 15 residues. Looked up from germline, CDR1 is KGHDR and CDR2 is SFDVKD. The CDR3 is CATSDRTAGTYEQYF. In DNA, the CDR3 is TGTGCCACCAGTGACCGGACGGCCGGCACGTACGAGCAGTACTTC.

This chain uses TRBV27 with TRBJ1-4, with D unresolved. The CDR3 covers 15 residues. Germline assignment: CDR1 MNHEY and CDR2 SMNVEV (reference sequence). V lost 5 bases and J 4 bases, leaving 14 bases between the germline ends. The CDR3 sequence: CASSTPDGRNEKLFF. In nucleotides, the CDR3 is TGTGCCAGCAGTACACCGGACGGCCGTAATGAAAAACTGTTTTTT.

This clonotype was counted many times. The J gene is TRBJ2-7, the V gene TRBV24-1; 10 bases align to TRBD1. J gave up 3 bases and V 4 bases, and 8 bases lay outside the gene matches. CDR1 is KGHDR and CDR2 is SFDVKD in the germline V gene. The CDR3 is 16 residues long. The CDR3 loop reads CATSDPGTGEVYEQYF. The CDR3 bases are TGTGCCACCAGTGACCCCGGGACAGGGGAGGTCTACGAGCAGTACTTC.

This clonotype was counted many times. The genes are TRBV28 and TRBJ2-5; D tentatively reads TRBD1 or TRBD2 (6 bases each). Germline CDR1 is MDHEN and CDR2 is SYDVKM. V lost 11 bases to trimming and J lost 0 bases, with 25 bases between them. There are 17 residues in the CDR3. CDR3 nucleotides: TGTGCCGTTGCCAATCCGGGGGCCCTCCCTTACCAAGAGACCCAGTACTTC. As protein: CAVANPGALPYQETQYF.

This chain uses TRBV30 with TRBJ2-7; 9 bases are a match to TRBD1. The CDR3 is 16 residues long. Germline CDR1 is GTSNPN and CDR2 is SVGIG (reference sequence). After removal of 1 base from V and 5 bases from J, the junction contained 12 bases not matched to a gene. CDR3 sequence (DNA): TGTGCCTGGAGTGACCCCCTGGGACAGGGAGCGAACGAGCAGTACTTC. Translated, it gives CAWSDPLGQGANEQYF.

The CDR3, as DNA: TGTGCCAGCAGCTTAGGGGGGCCAGACAGTGCAACTAATGAAAAACTGTTTTTT. Its protein is CASSLGGPDSATNEKLFF. The chain carries TRBV7-2 and TRBJ1-4; D is perhaps TRBD1 (6 bases). The CDR3 loop spans 18 amino acids. Trimming pared 1 base from V and 0 bases from J, leaving 15 bases between. Germline CDR1 is SGHTA and CDR2 is FQGNSA.

The chain couples TRBV29-1 to TRBJ2-1, with D possibly matching TRBD1 (6 bases). The CDR3 covers 20 residues. Trimming removed 2 bases from V and 4 bases from J, with 30 bases in between. In germline, CDR1 is SQVTM, CDR2 ANQGSEA. DNA for the CDR3: TGCAGCGTTGAAAGCGTGTTTTCGGACAGTCTCGCGTCTCGATACAATGAGCAGTTCTTC. This codes for CSVESVFSDSLASRYNEQFF.

In this sample, this clonotype turned up a few times. This sequence joins TRBV7-6 and TRBJ2-5, with 8 nucleotides matching TRBD1. CDR3 length equals 18 residues. The J segment lost 2 bases and the V segment lost 1 base, leaving 12 bases of the junction unmatched. The germline CDR1 and CDR2 sequences are SGHVS and FNYEAQ. This CDR3 reads CASSLGRGQGVLQETQYF. The CDR3 coding sequence is TGTGCCAGCAGCTTAGGACGAGGACAGGGTGTTCTTCAAGAGACCCAGTACTTC.

In this sample, this clonotype turned up a few times. This chain links TRBV15 with TRBJ1-5; 8 bases align to TRBD1. The CDR3 contains 16 residues. The ends lost 1 base at V and 9 bases at J; junction bases unmatched: 11. Germline CDR1 is LNHNV and CDR2 is YYDKDF (reference sequence). This CDR3 is CATSRATGVIARPQHF. CDR3 nucleotide sequence: TGTGCCACCAGCAGAGCGACAGGGGTGATCGCTCGGCCCCAGCATTTT.

At least ten counts were recorded for this clonotype. As DNA, the CDR3 is TGTGCCAGCAGTTTAGAGGGACTCCCTGAAGCTTTCTTT. Protein product: CASSLEGLPEAFF. This chain uses TRBV28 with TRBJ1-1; the D gene is possibly TRBD1 (5 bases). The germline V gene encodes CDR1 MDHEN and CDR2 SYDVKM. V was pared by 2 bases and J by 6 bases, with 10 bases between. This CDR3 is built from 13 residues.